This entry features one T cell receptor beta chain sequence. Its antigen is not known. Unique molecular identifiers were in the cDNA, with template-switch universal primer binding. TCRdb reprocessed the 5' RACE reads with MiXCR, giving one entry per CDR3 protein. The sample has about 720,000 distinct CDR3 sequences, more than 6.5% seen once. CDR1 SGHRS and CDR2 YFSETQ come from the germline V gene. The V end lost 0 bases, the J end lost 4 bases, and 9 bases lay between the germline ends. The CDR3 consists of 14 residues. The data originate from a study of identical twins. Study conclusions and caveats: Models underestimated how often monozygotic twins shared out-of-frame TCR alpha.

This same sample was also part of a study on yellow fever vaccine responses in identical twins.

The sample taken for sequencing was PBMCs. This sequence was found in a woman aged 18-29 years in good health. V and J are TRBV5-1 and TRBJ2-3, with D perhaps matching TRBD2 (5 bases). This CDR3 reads CASSLALAADTQYF. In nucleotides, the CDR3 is TGCGCCAGCAGCTTGGCCCTAGCAGCAGATACGCAGTATTTT.